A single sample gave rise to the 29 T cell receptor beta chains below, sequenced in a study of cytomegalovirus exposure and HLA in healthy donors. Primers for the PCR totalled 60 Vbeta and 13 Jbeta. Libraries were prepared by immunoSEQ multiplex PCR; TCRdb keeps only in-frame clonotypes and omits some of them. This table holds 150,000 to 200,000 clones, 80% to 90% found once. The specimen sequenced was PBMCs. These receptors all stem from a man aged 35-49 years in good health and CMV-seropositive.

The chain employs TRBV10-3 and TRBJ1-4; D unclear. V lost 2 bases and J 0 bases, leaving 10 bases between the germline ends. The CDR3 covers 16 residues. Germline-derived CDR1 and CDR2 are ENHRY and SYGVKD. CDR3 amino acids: CAISERVGTTNEKLFF. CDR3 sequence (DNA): TGTGCCATCAGTGAGCGGGTGGGTACAACTAATGAAAAACTGTTTTTT.

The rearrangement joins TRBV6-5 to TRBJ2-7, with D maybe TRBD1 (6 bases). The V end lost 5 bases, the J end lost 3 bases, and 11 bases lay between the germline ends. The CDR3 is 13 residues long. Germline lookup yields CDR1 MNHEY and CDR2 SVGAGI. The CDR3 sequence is CASSSDRRYEQYF. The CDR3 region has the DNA TGTGCCAGCAGTAGCGACAGGCGCTACGAGCAGTACTTC.

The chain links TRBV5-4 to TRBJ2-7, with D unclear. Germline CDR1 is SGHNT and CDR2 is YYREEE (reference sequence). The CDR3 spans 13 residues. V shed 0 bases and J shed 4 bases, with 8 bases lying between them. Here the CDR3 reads CASSLVSGYEQYF. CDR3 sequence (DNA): TGTGCCAGCAGCTTGGTTTCCGGTTACGAGCAGTACTTC.

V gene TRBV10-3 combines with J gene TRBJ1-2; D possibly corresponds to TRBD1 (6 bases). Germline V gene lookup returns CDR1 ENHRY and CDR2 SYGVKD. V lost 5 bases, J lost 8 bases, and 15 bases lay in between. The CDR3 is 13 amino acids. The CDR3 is CAISPPGVEGYTF. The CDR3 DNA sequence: TGTGCCATCAGTCCCCCAGGGGTTGAGGGCTACACCTTC.

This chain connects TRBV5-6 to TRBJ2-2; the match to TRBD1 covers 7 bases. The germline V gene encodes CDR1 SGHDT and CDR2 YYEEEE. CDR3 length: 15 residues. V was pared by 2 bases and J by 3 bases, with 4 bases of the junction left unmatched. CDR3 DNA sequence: TGTGCCAGCAGCTTTCTACAGGGGCACACCGGGGAGCTGTTTTTT. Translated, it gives CASSFLQGHTGELFF.

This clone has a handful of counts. The CDR3 spells CAWSHALAGEQYF. In nucleotides, the CDR3 is TGTGCCTGGAGTCACGCACTAGCGGGGGAGCAGTACTTC. The gene calls are TRBV30 and TRBJ2-7, with 10 bases lining up with TRBD2. Looked up from germline, CDR1 is GTSNPN and CDR2 is SVGIG (reference sequence). J lost 7 bases, V lost 2 bases, and 5 bases had no gene match. The CDR3 consists of 13 residues.

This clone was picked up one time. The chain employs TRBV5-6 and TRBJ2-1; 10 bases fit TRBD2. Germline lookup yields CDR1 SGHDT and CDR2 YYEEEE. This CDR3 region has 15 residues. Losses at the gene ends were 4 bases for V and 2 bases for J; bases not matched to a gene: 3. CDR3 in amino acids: CASSVGLATYNEQFF. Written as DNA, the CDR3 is TGTGCCAGCAGCGTGGGACTAGCGACCTACAATGAGCAGTTCTTC.

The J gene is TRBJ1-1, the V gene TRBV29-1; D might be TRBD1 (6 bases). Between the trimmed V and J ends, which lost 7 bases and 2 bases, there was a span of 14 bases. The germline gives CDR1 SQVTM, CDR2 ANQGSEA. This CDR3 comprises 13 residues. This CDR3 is CSARLQGNTEAFF. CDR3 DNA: TGCAGCGCCCGCTTACAGGGAAACACTGAAGCTTTCTTT.

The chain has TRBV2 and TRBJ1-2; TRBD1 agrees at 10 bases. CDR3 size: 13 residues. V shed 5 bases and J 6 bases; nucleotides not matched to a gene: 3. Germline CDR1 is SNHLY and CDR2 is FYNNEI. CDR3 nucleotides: TGTGCCAGCAGTTCCGGGACAGGGGATGGCTACACCTTC. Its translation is CASSSGTGDGYTF.

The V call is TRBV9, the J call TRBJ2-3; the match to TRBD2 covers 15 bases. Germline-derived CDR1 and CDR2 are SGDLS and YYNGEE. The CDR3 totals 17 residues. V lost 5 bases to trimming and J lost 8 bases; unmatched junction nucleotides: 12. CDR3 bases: TGTGCCAGCAGTAATATTGGACTAGCGGGAGGGGGATCTACGCAGTATTTT. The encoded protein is CASSNIGLAGGGSTQYF.

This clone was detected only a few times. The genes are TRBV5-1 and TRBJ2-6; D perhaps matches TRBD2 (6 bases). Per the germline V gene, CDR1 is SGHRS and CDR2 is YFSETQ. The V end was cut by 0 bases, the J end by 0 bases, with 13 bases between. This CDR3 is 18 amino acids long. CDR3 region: CASSLGGVRSSGANVLTF. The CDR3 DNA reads TGCGCCAGCAGCTTGGGGGGGGTACGGAGCTCTGGGGCCAACGTCCTGACTTTC. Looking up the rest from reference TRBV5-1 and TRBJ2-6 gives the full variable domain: KAGVTQTPRYLIKTRGQQVTLSCSPISGHRSVSWYQQTPGQGLQFLFEYFSETQRNKGNFPGRFSGRQFSNSRSEMNVSTLELGDSALYLCASSLGGVRSSGANVLTFGAGSRLTVL.

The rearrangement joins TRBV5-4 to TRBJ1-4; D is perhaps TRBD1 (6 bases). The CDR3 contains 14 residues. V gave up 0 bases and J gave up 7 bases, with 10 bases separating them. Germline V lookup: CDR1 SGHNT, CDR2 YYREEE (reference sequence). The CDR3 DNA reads TGTGCCAGCAGCTTGGCAGGGGCTAGTGAAAAACTGTTTTTT. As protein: CASSLAGASEKLFF.

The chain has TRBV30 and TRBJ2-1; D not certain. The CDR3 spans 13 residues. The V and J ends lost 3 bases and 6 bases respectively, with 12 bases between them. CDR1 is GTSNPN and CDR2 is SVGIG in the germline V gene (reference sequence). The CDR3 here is CAWSSGTANEQFF. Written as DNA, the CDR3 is TGTGCCTGGAGCAGTGGAACAGCCAATGAGCAGTTCTTC.

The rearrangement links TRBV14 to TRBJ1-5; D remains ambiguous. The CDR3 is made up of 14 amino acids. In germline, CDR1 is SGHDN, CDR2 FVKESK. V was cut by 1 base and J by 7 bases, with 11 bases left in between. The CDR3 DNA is TGTGCCAGCAGCCAAGCGGCGCGGTTCCAGCCCCAGCATTTT. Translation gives CASSQAARFQPQHF.

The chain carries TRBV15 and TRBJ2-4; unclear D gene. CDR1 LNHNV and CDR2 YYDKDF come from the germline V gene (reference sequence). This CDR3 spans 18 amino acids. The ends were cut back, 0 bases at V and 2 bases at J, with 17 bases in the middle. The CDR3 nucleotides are TGTGCCACCAGCAGAGATCAGGAAGGAATCTTCTCCAAAAACATTCAGTACTTC. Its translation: CATSRDQEGIFSKNIQYF.

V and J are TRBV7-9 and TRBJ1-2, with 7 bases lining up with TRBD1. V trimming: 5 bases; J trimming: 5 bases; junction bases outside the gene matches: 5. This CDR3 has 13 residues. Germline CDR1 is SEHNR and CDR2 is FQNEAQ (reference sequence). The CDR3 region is CASSPTGSYGYTF. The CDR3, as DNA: TGTGCCAGCAGCCCGACAGGGTCGTATGGCTACACCTTC.

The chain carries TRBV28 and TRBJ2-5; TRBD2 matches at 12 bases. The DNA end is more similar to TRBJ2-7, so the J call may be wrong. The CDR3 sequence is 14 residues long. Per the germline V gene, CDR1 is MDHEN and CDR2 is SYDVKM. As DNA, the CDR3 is TGTGCCAGCAGTCTACGGACTAGCGGGAACGAGCAGTACTTC. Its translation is CASSLRTSGNEQYF.

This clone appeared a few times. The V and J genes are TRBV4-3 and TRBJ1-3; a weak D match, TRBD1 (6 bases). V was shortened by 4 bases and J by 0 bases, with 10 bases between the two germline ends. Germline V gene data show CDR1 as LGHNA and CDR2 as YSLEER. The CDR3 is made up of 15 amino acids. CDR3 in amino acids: CASSPGTSSGNTIYF. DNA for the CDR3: TGCGCCAGCAGCCCGGGGACAAGCTCTGGAAACACCATATATTTT.

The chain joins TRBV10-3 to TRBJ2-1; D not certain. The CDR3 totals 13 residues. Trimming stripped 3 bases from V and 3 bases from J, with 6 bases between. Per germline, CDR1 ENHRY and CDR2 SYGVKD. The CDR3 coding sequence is TGTGCCATCAGTGACACTAACTACAATGAGCAGTTCTTC. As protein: CAISDTNYNEQFF.

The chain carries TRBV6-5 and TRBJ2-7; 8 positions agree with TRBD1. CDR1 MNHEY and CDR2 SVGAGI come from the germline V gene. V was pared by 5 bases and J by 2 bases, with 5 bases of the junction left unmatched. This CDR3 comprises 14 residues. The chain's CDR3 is CASSAGTGAYEQYF. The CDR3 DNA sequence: TGTGCCAGCAGTGCAGGGACAGGAGCCTACGAGCAGTACTTC.

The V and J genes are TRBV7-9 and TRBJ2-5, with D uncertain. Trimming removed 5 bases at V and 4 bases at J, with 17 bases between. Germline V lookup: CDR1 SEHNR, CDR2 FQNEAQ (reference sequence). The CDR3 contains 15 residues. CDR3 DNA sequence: TGTGCCAGCAGCCTACGACACGGATCGTCAGAGACCCAGTACTTC. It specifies CASSLRHGSSETQYF.

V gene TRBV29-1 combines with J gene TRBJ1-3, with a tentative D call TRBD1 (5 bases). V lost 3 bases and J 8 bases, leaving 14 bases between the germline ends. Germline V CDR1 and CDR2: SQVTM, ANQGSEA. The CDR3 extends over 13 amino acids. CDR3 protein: CSVDDTGADTIYF. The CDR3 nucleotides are TGCAGCGTTGACGATACTGGGGCGGACACCATATATTTT.

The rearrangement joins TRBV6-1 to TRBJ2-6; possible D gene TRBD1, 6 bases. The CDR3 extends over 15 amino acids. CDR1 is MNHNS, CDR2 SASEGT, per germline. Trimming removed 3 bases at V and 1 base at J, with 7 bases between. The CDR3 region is CASSEGQSGANVLTF. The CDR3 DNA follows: TGTGCCAGCAGTGAGGGACAATCTGGGGCCAACGTCCTGACTTTC.

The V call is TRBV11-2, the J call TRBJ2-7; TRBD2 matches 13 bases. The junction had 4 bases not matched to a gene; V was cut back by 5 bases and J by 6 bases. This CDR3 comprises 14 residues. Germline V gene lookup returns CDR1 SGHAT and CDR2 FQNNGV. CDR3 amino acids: CASSVGTSGIEQYF. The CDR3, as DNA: TGTGCCAGCAGCGTCGGGACTAGCGGGATCGAGCAGTACTTC.

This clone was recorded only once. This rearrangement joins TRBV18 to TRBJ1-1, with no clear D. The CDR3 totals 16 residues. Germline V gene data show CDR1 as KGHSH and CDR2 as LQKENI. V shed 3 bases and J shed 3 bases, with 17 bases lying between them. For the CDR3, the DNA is TGTGCCAGCTCACCCCAGGTCTTATTCGGGGACACTGAAGCTTTCTTT. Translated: CASSPQVLFGDTEAFF.

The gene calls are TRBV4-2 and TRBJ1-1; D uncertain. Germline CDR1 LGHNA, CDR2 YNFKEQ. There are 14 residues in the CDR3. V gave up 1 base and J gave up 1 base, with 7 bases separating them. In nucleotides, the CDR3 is TGTGCCAGCAGCCAAGTGGAGGGGAACACTGAAGCTTTCTTT. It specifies CASSQVEGNTEAFF.

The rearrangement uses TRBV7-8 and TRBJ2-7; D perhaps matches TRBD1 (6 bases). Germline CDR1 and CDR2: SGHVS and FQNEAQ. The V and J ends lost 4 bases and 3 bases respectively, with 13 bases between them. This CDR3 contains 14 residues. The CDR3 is CASSSRTAYYEQYF. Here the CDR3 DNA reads TGTGCCAGCAGCTCACGGACAGCCTACTACGAGCAGTACTTC.

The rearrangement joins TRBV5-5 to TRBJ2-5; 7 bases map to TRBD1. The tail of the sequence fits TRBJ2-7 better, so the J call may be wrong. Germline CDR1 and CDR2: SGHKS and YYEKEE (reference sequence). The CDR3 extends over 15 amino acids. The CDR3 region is CASRSGQTSSYEQYF. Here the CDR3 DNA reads TGTGCCAGCAGATCGGGACAGACGAGCTCCTACGAGCAGTACTTC.

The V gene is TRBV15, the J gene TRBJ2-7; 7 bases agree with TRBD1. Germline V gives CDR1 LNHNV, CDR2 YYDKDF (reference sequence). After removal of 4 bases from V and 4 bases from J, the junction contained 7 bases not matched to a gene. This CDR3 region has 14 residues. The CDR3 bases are TGTGCCACCAGCAAAAGACAGGGAGAATACGAGCAGTACTTC. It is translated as CATSKRQGEYEQYF.